This T cell receptor (beta chain) was sequenced for a study of T cells in localized non-small cell lung cancer. Study-wide points: Adjacent uninvolved lung tissue had the highest T cell clonality, exceeding tumor. The study linked higher blood T cell density to longer overall survival. Heterogeneity remains possible, as sequencing covered one tumor region only.

Concerning this clone: Its antigen is as yet unknown.

Here immunoSEQ multiplex PCR was the method, and the copy in TCRdb shows in-frame clones only, minus some. The data contain fewer than 25,000 clones, roughly 90% of them singletons. The clonotype originates from a man aged 40 to 69 with stage III squamous cell lung carcinoma. Sequenced material: peripheral blood, taken before any cancer treatment.

Here the CDR3 DNA reads TGTGCCAGTACCCTCGGCGGTGTGAACACTGAAGCTTTCTTT. This gives the protein CASTLGGVNTEAFF. The chain links TRBV19 to TRBJ1-1; D uncertain. The CDR3 spans 14 residues. The V and J ends lost 7 bases and 0 bases respectively, with 12 bases between them. Per germline, CDR1 LNHDA and CDR2 SQIVND (reference sequence).